These T cell receptor beta chains were read from a single sample in a study of T-cell reconstitution after alpha-beta-depleted transplantation in children. TCRdb reprocessed the PCR reads with MiXCR, giving one entry per CDR3 protein. The sample gives about 980,000 distinct CDR3 sequences, about 31% of which show up once; around 30% is in the top ten. The sequencing here drew on PBMCs, mostly from graft donor cells, taken 360 days after TCRalphabeta/CD19-depleted stem cell transplant. These receptors were taken from a boy under two years old who had a stem cell transplant for SCID, so the T cells may come from the graft donor. CDR3s include the opening cysteine and the closing phenylalanine or tryptophan. A D gene is named only where the DNA matches it firmly. Only part of the rows carry a size: once, few, many, or a class if the clone is expanded.

V gene	D gene	clone size	J gene	CDR3 protein	CDR3 DNA
TRBV5-1	.	.	TRBJ2-7	CASSQTPTEQYF	TGCGCCAGCAGCCAGACCCCCACCGAGCAGTACTTC
TRBV7-9	.	.	TRBJ2-5	CASSWQSGRAVETQYF	TGTGCCAGCAGCTGGCAATCAGGGCGAGCCGTGGAGACCCAGTACTTC
TRBV2	.	many	TRBJ1-1	CASIKTGNTEAFF	TGTGCCAGCATAAAGACAGGGAACACTGAAGCTTTCTTT
TRBV4-1	TRBD1	.	TRBJ2-1	CASSYAQGTGSHNEQFF	TGCGCCAGCAGCTATGCCCAGGGGACAGGCTCCCACAATGAGCAGTTCTTC
TRBV6-5	TRBD1	few	TRBJ2-2	CASSSETGTGELFF	TGTGCCAGCAGTTCCGAGACAGGGACCGGGGAGCTGTTTTTT
TRBV18	.	.	TRBJ2-3	CASSPVGSGDTQYF	TGTGCCAGCTCACCAGTAGGGTCGGGAGATACGCAGTATTTT
TRBV4-1	.	.	TRBJ1-1	CASSQEWDTEAFF	TGCGCCAGCAGCCAGGAGTGGGACACTGAAGCTTTCTTT
TRBV12-3/TRBV12-4	.	few	TRBJ2-7	CASSLGASGSYEQYF	TGTGCCAGCAGTTTGGGGGCTAGCGGATCCTACGAGCAGTACTTC
TRBV28	TRBD2	.	TRBJ2-6	CASGRAGANVLTF	TGTGCCAGCGGGAGGGCTGGGGCCAACGTCCTGACTTTC
TRBV3-1	.	few	TRBJ1-4	CASSFNREKLFF	TGTGCCAGCAGCTTCAATCGAGAAAAACTGTTTTTT
TRBV12-3/TRBV12-4	TRBD2	few	TRBJ2-7	CASSLAVLAGEVSYEQYF	TGTGCCAGCAGTTTAGCGGTACTAGCGGGTGAGGTTTCCTACGAGCAGTACTTC
TRBV15	.	few	TRBJ1-1	CATSSSPTANTEAFF	TGTGCCACCAGTTCCAGCCCGACCGCGAACACTGAAGCTTTCTTT
TRBV5-1	.	.	TRBJ2-3	CASSLAVGVGTDTQYF	TGCGCCAGCAGCTTGGCCGTAGGTGTTGGCACAGATACGCAGTATTTT
TRBV7-9	.	many	TRBJ2-1	CASSLRGTLSSYNEQFF	TGTGCCAGCAGCTTAAGGGGGACTCTCAGCTCCTACAATGAGCAGTTCTTC
TRBV7-2	.	.	TRBJ1-1	CASSLVQGWTEAFF	TGTGCCAGCAGCTTAGTCCAGGGTTGGACTGAAGCTTTCTTT
TRBV6-5	.	.	TRBJ2-2	CASSKGAGELFF	TGTGCCAGCAGCAAGGGTGCCGGGGAGCTGTTTTTT
TRBV20-1	.	.	TRBJ2-3	CSAPPSGVLAGTQYF	TGCAGTGCCCCCCCTTCGGGGGTCCTTGCAGGTACGCAGTATTTT
TRBV20-1	.	once	TRBJ1-4	CSARDGGPLLFNEKLFF	TGCAGTGCTAGAGATGGGGGACCTTTACTGTTTAATGAAAAACTGTTTTTT
TRBV12-3/TRBV12-4	.	.	TRBJ2-7	CASSLAGTAAEQYF	TGTGCCAGCAGTTTAGCAGGCACAGCTGCCGAGCAGTACTTC
TRBV7-8	.	.	TRBJ2-7	CASSFGGALAYEQYF	TGTGCCAGCAGCTTCGGTGGGGCTTTAGCCTACGAGCAGTACTTC
TRBV15	.	.	TRBJ1-1	CATSNRRVGTEAFF	TGTGCCACCAGCAACAGACGGGTTGGAACTGAAGCTTTCTTT
TRBV7-2	.	.	TRBJ2-7	CASSQKVSVSYEQYF	TGTGCCAGCAGCCAAAAGGTGTCGGTCTCCTACGAGCAGTACTTC
TRBV9	.	few	TRBJ1-2	CASSLHTLNRDGYTF	TGTGCCAGCAGCCTACACACATTAAACAGGGATGGCTACACCTTC
TRBV12-3/TRBV12-4	TRBD2	few	TRBJ2-7	CASSPREGFYEQYF	TGTGCCAGCAGCCCCCGGGAGGGTTTCTACGAGCAGTACTTC
TRBV29-1	.	.	TRBJ2-2	CSVRDTLTGELFF	TGCAGCGTGAGGGACACGCTGACCGGGGAGCTGTTTTTT
TRBV20-1	.	.	TRBJ1-1	CSAPGLRTVGSEAFF	TGCAGTGCTCCTGGTTTGAGAACAGTGGGCTCTGAAGCTTTCTTT
TRBV20-1	TRBD2	.	TRBJ2-3	CSAMGSGISTDTQYF	TGCAGTGCTATGGGTAGCGGGATAAGCACAGATACGCAGTATTTT
TRBV12-3/TRBV12-4	.	.	TRBJ2-5	CATSTGPRGTQYF	TGTGCCACCTCGACAGGCCCAAGGGGGACCCAGTACTTC
TRBV6-2/TRBV6-3	.	.	TRBJ1-5	CASTQNLHQPQHF	TGTGCCAGCACACAGAATCTCCATCAGCCCCAGCATTTT
TRBV19	TRBD1	.	TRBJ2-1	CASSMQGASEQFF	TGTGCCAGTAGTATGCAGGGGGCAAGTGAGCAGTTCTTC
TRBV11-2	TRBD2	few	TRBJ2-5	CASSLTSGGKKYF	TGTGCCAGCAGCCTAACAAGCGGGGGGAAGAAGTACTTC
TRBV19	.	few	TRBJ2-1	CATTGWPPNEQFF	TGTGCCACTACAGGGTGGCCACCCAATGAGCAGTTCTTC
TRBV29-1	.	few	TRBJ1-1	CSVKGQTWEGTEAFF	TGCAGCGTCAAGGGACAAACCTGGGAGGGCACTGAAGCTTTCTTT
TRBV10-3	TRBD2	once	TRBJ2-5	CAISGTSGKETQYF	TGTGCCATCAGCGGGACTAGCGGGAAAGAGACCCAGTACTTC
TRBV12-3/TRBV12-4	.	.	TRBJ2-2	CATSPGGRTGELFF	TGTGCCACCTCCCCCGGGGGGCGCACCGGGGAGCTGTTTTTT
TRBV20-1	.	.	TRBJ2-7	CSADGPTKQYF	TGCAGTGCAGACGGACCGACCAAGCAGTACTTC
TRBV12-3/TRBV12-4	.	.	TRBJ2-1	CASSFRALYEQFF	TGTGCCAGCAGTTTTCGTGCTTTGTATGAGCAGTTCTTC
TRBV6-5	TRBD1	few	TRBJ2-2	CASSSGQGGIFTGELFF	TGTGCCAGCAGTTCCGGACAGGGTGGGATTTTTACCGGGGAGCTGTTTTTT
TRBV29-1	.	few	TRBJ1-1	CSVEDRQTILMNTEAFF	TGCAGCGTTGAAGATCGACAGACTATACTTATGAACACTGAAGCTTTCTTT
TRBV4-3	TRBD2	.	TRBJ2-3	CASSQGGTVAGTDTQYF	TGCGCCAGCAGCCAAGGGGGGACTGTAGCGGGGACAGATACGCAGTATTTT
TRBV12-5	.	many	TRBJ2-3	CASGLVGDTQYF	TGTGCTAGTGGTTTGGTAGGGGATACGCAGTATTTT
TRBV29-1	.	.	TRBJ2-1	CSVGKGWEREFF	TGCAGCGTTGGAAAAGGGTGGGAGAGAGAGTTCTTC
TRBV10-2	.	.	TRBJ1-6	CASRPSGQVYNSPLHF	TGCGCCAGCAGACCAAGCGGGCAGGTTTATAATTCACCCCTCCACTTT
TRBV20-1	TRBD1	few	TRBJ2-2	CSARDFNRGWTGELFF	TGCAGTGCTAGAGATTTCAACAGGGGCTGGACCGGGGAGCTGTTTTTT
TRBV5-1	TRBD1	few	TRBJ1-2	CASSVGTGTYGYTF	TGCGCCAGCAGCGTCGGGACAGGAACCTATGGCTACACCTTC
TRBV7-9	.	few	TRBJ1-2	CASSLSNGDYGYTF	TGTGCCAGCAGCTTATCCAACGGAGACTATGGCTACACCTTC
TRBV29-1	.	.	TRBJ2-1	CSVGLAKSSYNEQFF	TGCAGCGTTGGTCTAGCGAAGAGCTCCTACAATGAGCAGTTCTTC
TRBV5-1	TRBD2	.	TRBJ2-1	CASSFTSGGPNEQFF	TGCGCCAGCAGCTTTACTAGCGGGGGCCCGAATGAGCAGTTCTTC
TRBV12-3/TRBV12-4	.	many	TRBJ2-3	CASTTRRGPDTQYF	TGTGCCAGCACCACCCGGAGGGGACCAGATACGCAGTATTTT